These 17 T cell receptor beta chains originate from one sample sequenced in a study of cytomegalovirus exposure and HLA in healthy donors (dated by TCRdb to 2017 to 2019). Library preparation was by the immunoSEQ multiplex PCR assay. A mixture of 60 forward primers for TCR Vbeta segments and 13 reverse primers for TCR Jbeta segments was used in the multiplex PCR. TCRdb provides this immuneACCESS table in a form limited to in-frame rearrangements. Some clones are lacking; in checked studies, under half of them reflect an unresolved V gene, and why the rest are absent is not known. The sample profile shows under 200,000 clones; about 77% of them were found once. The ten largest clones take up 2% to 2.5% of the sample. Specimen: PBMCs. The receptors stem from a man in his sixties in good health and CMV-seronegative.

This clone was detected once. The J gene is TRBJ1-6, the V gene TRBV5-6; D call uncertain. The CDR3 has 12 amino acids. Germline CDR1 and CDR2: SGHDT and YYEEEE. The germline V and J ends were trimmed by 4 bases and 11 bases, with 10 bases remaining between them. Written as DNA, the CDR3 is TGTGCCAGCAGCCTCCCTCCGGCACCCCTCCACTTT. It translates to CASSLPPAPLHF. Filled out from reference TRBV5-6 and TRBJ1-6, the complete variable domain reads DAGVTQSPTHLIKTRGQQVTLRCSPKSGHDTVSWYQQALGQGPQFIFQYYEEEERQRGNFPDRFSGHQFPNYSSELNVNALLLGDSALYLCASSLPPAPLHFGNGTRLTVT.

The chain employs TRBV10-3 and TRBJ1-1; TRBD1 matches at 8 bases. Germline-derived CDR1 and CDR2 are ENHRY and SYGVKD. After removal of 2 bases from V and 3 bases from J, the junction contained 5 bases not matched to a gene. The CDR3 runs 15 residues. The CDR3 region is CAISEPQGVHTEAFF. CDR3 coding DNA: TGTGCCATCAGTGAGCCACAGGGGGTGCACACTGAAGCTTTCTTT.

The chain combines TRBV30 with TRBJ1-5; D gene unclear. The length of the CDR3 is 13 residues. Trimming took 5 bases from V and 2 from J, leaving 10 bases between them. Per the germline V gene, CDR1 is GTSNPN and CDR2 is SVGIG (reference sequence). The CDR3 DNA sequence: TGTGCCTGGGGAGCCCTGGGCAATCAGCCCCAGCATTTT. Protein: CAWGALGNQPQHF.

The chain carries TRBV6-1 and TRBJ2-7; D is unresolved. Trimming cost V 7 bases and J 0 bases, with 10 bases left between them. The CDR3 is 13 residues long. CDR1 MNHNS and CDR2 SASEGT come from the germline V gene. The chain's CDR3 is CASIIAPSYEQYF. For the CDR3, the DNA is TGTGCCAGCATTATAGCTCCCTCCTACGAGCAGTACTTC.

This clone has only a few counts. This chain joins TRBV7-8 and TRBJ2-3; perhaps TRBD2 as D (5 bases). The CDR3 consists of 16 residues. Trimming removed 6 bases at V and 4 bases at J, with 20 bases between. Germline V gene lookup returns CDR1 SGHVS and CDR2 FQNEAQ. In DNA form, the CDR3 reads TGTGCCAGCAGTAAAGACCTGGGCGGGCAGGCAGATACGCAGTATTTT. It translates to CASSKDLGGQADTQYF. Drawing the rest from reference TRBV7-8 and TRBJ2-3, the complete variable domain is GAGVSQSPRYKVAKRGQDVALRCDPISGHVSLFWYQQALGQGPEFLTYFQNEAQLDKSGLPSDRFFAERPEGSVSTLKIQRTQQEDSAVYLCASSKDLGGQADTQYFGPGTRLTVL.

J is TRBJ1-1 and V is TRBV18, with 10 bases aligning to TRBD1. Trimming at V came to 11 bases and at J to 4 bases, leaving 16 bases not matched to a gene. This CDR3 spans 16 amino acids. The germline CDR1 and CDR2 sequences are KGHSH and LQKENI. The CDR3 DNA is TGTGCCGGCCGCCTCGGGACAGGGGTTTTTCGCACTGAAGCTTTCTTT. Its protein is CAGRLGTGVFRTEAFF.

There are a few counts of this clone. The J gene is TRBJ2-7, the V gene TRBV13, with D possibly TRBD2 on 6 matching bases. With 10 bases removed from V and 2 bases from J, the gap between germline ends came to 18 bases. The CDR3 length is 14 residues. Germline lookup yields CDR1 PRHDT and CDR2 FYEKMQ (reference sequence). The CDR3 sequence: CATTSGGQPYEQYF. CDR3 nucleotide sequence: TGTGCCACCACGTCCGGAGGGCAGCCCTACGAGCAGTACTTC.

The V call is TRBV2, the J call TRBJ2-5; 8 bases line up with TRBD1. The CDR3 sequence is 14 residues long. V lost 6 bases and J lost 5; bases outside the gene matches: 8. Germline lookup yields CDR1 SNHLY and CDR2 FYNNEI. CDR3: CASRRDRGIETQYF. The CDR3 DNA reads TGTGCCAGCAGACGAGACAGGGGCATTGAGACCCAGTACTTC.

The chain carries TRBV30 and TRBJ2-7, with TRBD1 matching 10 bases. CDR1 GTSNPN and CDR2 SVGIG come from the germline V gene (reference sequence). The length of the CDR3 is 13 residues. Trimming at V came to 1 base and at J to 6 bases, leaving 3 bases not matched to a gene. The chain's CDR3 is CAWSATGGGEQYF. CDR3 DNA: TGTGCCTGGAGTGCGACAGGGGGCGGCGAGCAGTACTTC.

This chain links TRBV27 with TRBJ1-2; TRBD1 matches 8 bases. The V gene's germline CDR1 is MNHEY and CDR2 SMNVEV (reference sequence). CDR3 length: 16 amino acids. V lost 5 bases and J lost 5; bases outside the gene matches: 13. The CDR3 bases are TGTGCCAGCAGTACCTTCCGACAGGGGATGCGGTATGGCTACACCTTC. As protein: CASSTFRQGMRYGYTF.

This chain links TRBV14 with TRBJ2-4, with TRBD2 as a possible D gene (6 bases). Germline V gene data show CDR1 as SGHDN and CDR2 as FVKESK. The CDR3 loop spans 15 amino acids. V gave up 0 bases and J gave up 8 bases, with 14 bases separating them. The CDR3 sequence: CASSQDRGAGYIQYF. CDR3 nucleotides: TGTGCCAGCAGCCAAGATCGAGGGGCGGGATACATTCAGTACTTC.

The chain links TRBV4-2 to TRBJ1-6, with a possible D match to TRBD1 (6 bases). Germline V CDR1 and CDR2: LGHNA, YNFKEQ. V lost 0 bases to trimming and J lost 9 bases, with 15 bases between them. The CDR3 has 16 residues. The CDR3 loop reads CASSQELGRGSSPLHF. The CDR3 region has the DNA TGTGCCAGCAGCCAAGAACTGGGCAGGGGTAGTTCACCCCTCCACTTT.

The rearrangement joins TRBV4-2 to TRBJ1-1; 8 nucleotides agree with TRBD1. CDR1 and CDR2 (germline): LGHNA, YNFKEQ. The ends lost 1 base at V and 5 bases at J; junction bases unmatched: 6. CDR3 length: 15 amino acids. The CDR3 sequence is CASSQAPDRDTEAFF. The CDR3 nucleotides read TGTGCCAGCAGCCAAGCCCCGGACAGGGATACTGAAGCTTTCTTT.

The V gene is TRBV7-9, the J gene TRBJ1-6; a possible D gene is TRBD1 (6 bases). Trimming shortened V by 5 bases and J by 8 bases, and 16 bases separated the two germline ends. This CDR3 is 15 amino acids long. The germline V gene encodes CDR1 SEHNR and CDR2 FQNEAQ (reference sequence). CDR3: CASSPGSGQYSPLHF. The CDR3 DNA sequence: TGTGCCAGCAGCCCCGGATCAGGACAGTATTCACCCCTCCACTTT.

The J gene is TRBJ1-1, the V gene TRBV6-5, with 10 bases lining up with TRBD1. This CDR3 comprises 15 residues. With 4 bases clipped from V and 1 base from J, the junction kept 3 bases outside the gene matches. Germline lookup yields CDR1 MNHEY and CDR2 SVGAGI. CDR3 nucleotides: TGTGCCAGCAGTTTCTGGGACAGGGGGAACACTGAAGCTTTCTTT. Protein product: CASSFWDRGNTEAFF.

As to this clone: One end of the junction varies from germline; a read error may be responsible. The rearrangement joins TRBV7-9 to TRBJ2-7; a weak D match, TRBD1 (5 bases). Per germline, CDR1 SEHNR and CDR2 FQNEAQ (reference sequence). CDR3 length: 13 residues. CDR3 amino acids: CSSSQTPGPEQYF. The DNA of the CDR3 is TGTTCCAGCAGCCAGACCCCAGGGCCCGAGCAGTACTTC.

This clone has a handful of counts. This chain uses TRBV19 with TRBJ2-2, with D perhaps TRBD2 (7 bases). The germline gives CDR1 LNHDA, CDR2 SQIVND (reference sequence). CDR3 size: 14 residues. V was trimmed by 7 bases and J by 4 bases, leaving 13 bases between them. The CDR3: CASNGGRGTGELFF. CDR3 coding DNA: TGTGCCAGTAACGGGGGGCGCGGCACCGGGGAGCTGTTTTTT.